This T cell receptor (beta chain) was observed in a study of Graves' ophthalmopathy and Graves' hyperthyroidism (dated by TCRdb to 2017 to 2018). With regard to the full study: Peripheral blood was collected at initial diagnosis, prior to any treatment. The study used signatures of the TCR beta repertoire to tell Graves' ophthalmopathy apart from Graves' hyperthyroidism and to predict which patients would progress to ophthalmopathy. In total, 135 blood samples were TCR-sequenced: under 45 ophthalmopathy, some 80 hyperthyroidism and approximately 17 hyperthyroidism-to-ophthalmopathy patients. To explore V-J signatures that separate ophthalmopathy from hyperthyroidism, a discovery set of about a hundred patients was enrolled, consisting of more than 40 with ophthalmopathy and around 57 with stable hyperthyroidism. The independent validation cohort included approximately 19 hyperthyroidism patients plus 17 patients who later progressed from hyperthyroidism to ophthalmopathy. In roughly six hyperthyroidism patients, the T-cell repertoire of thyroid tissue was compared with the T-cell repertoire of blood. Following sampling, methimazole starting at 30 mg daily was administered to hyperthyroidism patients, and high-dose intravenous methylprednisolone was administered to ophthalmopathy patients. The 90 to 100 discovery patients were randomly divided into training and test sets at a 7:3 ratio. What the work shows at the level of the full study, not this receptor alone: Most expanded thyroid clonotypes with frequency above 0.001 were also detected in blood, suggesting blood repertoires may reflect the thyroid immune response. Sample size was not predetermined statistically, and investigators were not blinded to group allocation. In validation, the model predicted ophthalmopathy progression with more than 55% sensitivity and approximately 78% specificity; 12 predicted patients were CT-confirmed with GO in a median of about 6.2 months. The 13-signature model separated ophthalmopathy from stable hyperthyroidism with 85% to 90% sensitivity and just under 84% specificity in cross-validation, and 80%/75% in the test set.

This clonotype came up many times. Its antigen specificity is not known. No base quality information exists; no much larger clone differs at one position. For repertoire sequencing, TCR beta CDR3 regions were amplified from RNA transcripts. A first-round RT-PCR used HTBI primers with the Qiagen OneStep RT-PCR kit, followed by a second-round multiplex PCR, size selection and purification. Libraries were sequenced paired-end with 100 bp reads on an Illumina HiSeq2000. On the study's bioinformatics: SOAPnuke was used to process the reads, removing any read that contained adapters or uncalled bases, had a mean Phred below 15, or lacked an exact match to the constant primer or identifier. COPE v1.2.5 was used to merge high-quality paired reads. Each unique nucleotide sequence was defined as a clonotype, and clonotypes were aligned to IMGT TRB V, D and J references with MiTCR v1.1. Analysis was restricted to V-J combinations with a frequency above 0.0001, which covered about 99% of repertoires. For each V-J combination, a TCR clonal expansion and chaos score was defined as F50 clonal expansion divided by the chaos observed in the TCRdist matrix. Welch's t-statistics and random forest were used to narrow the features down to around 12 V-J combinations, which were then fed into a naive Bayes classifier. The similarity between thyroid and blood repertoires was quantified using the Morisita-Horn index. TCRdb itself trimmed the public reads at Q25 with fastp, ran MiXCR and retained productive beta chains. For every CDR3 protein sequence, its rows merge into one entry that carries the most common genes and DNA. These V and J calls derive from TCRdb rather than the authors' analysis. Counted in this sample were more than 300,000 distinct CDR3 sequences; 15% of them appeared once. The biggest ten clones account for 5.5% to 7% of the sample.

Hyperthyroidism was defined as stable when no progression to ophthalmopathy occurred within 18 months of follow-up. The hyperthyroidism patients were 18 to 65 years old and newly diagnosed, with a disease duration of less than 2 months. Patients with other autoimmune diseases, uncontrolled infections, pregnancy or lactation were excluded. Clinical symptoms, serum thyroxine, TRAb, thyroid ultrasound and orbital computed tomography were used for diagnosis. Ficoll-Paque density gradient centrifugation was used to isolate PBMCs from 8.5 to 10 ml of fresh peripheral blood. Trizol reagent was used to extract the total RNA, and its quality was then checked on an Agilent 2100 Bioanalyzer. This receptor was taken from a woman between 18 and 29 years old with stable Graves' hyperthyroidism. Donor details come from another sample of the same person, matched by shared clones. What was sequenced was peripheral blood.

DNA sequence: TGCGCCAGCAGCCAGGGAACAGGGAAAGCTTTCTTT. Its translation reads: CASSQGTGKAFF. The sequence is built from TRBV4-1 and TRBJ1-1, and possibly TRBD1, on 6 matching bases. Taken from cysteine to phenylalanine, the CDR3 has 12 residues. The sequence is cut down to CDR3 DNA, 36 bases in frame from base 1. At the junction V is shortened by 3 bases and J by 9 bases, with 11 bases in between. Via the germline V gene, CDR1 is MGHRA and CDR2 YSYEKL.